The 31 T cell receptor beta chains listed next were all sequenced from one sample in a study of technical replicates of blood from a handful of donors. Here immunoSEQ multiplex PCR was the method, and the copy in TCRdb shows in-frame clones only, minus some. The table includes more than 90,000 clones, roughly 96% detected once. Sequenced material: T cells isolated from PBMCs. These receptors were obtained from a human donor in good health.

This chain uses TRBV5-1 with TRBJ1-4; 11 positions agree with TRBD1. The CDR3 length is 15 residues. J lost 3 bases, V lost 4 bases, and 2 bases had no gene match. The germline V gene encodes CDR1 SGHRS and CDR2 YFSETQ. As DNA, the CDR3 is TGCGCCAGCAGCGGGGGACAGGGGGCTAATGAAAAACTGTTTTTT. Its protein is CASSGGQGANEKLFF.

This clone has only a few counts. The chain combines TRBV9 with TRBJ1-4; D is perhaps TRBD1 (6 bases). This CDR3 contains 13 residues. V shed 7 bases and J shed 5 bases, with 12 bases lying between them. CDR1 is SGDLS, CDR2 YYNGEE, per germline. The CDR3 here is CASQGTANEKLFF. Written as DNA, the CDR3 is TGTGCCAGCCAGGGGACGGCGAATGAAAAACTGTTTTTT.

The chain recombines TRBV2 with TRBJ1-1; 7 bases line up with TRBD1. This CDR3 is 16 amino acids long. The germline gives CDR1 SNHLY, CDR2 FYNNEI. After removal of 2 bases from V and 4 bases from J, the junction contained 10 bases not matched to a gene. For the CDR3, the DNA is TGTGCCAGCAGTGAACTTGACTACCCAGGGGGCACTGAAGCTTTCTTT. It encodes CASSELDYPGGTEAFF.

V and J are TRBV5-4 and TRBJ1-3; D is possibly TRBD1 (5 bases). The V gene's germline CDR1 is SGHNT and CDR2 YYREEE (reference sequence). The CDR3 has 15 amino acids. Trimming pared 0 bases from V and 7 bases from J, leaving 14 bases between. The CDR3: CASSLGQQSANTIYF. CDR3 nucleotide sequence: TGTGCCAGCAGCTTGGGACAGCAATCGGCCAACACCATATATTTT.

CDR3 in amino acids: CASSLQGIRSYNEQFF. For the CDR3, the DNA is TGTGCCAGCAGCTTGCAGGGTATTAGGTCCTACAATGAGCAGTTCTTC. V is TRBV5-4 and J is TRBJ2-1; tentatively, D is TRBD1 (5 bases). In germline, CDR1 is SGHNT, CDR2 YYREEE (reference sequence). The CDR3 totals 16 residues. V was shortened by 1 base and J by 1 base, with 12 bases between the two germline ends.

V usage is TRBV11-3 and J usage is TRBJ1-2; TRBD1 might be the D (6 bases). V was trimmed by 0 bases and J by 2 bases, leaving 16 bases between them. Germline CDR1 and CDR2: SGHNT and YENEEA. The CDR3 covers 17 residues. The CDR3 sequence: CASSLDPSRGTNYGYTF. DNA for the CDR3: TGTGCCAGCAGCTTAGATCCCTCCAGGGGAACAAACTATGGCTACACCTTC.

Here the CDR3 DNA reads TGTGCCAGCAGCTCTAATTTAGCGGGAGAAGGAAGGTTCTTC. Translated, it gives CASSSNLAGEGRFF. The rearrangement uses TRBV9 and TRBJ2-1; 9 nucleotides align to TRBD2. The germline V gene encodes CDR1 SGDLS and CDR2 YYNGEE. There are 14 residues in the CDR3. J was trimmed by 15 bases and V by 4 bases; bases with no gene match: 14.

The chain links TRBV2 to TRBJ1-2; D is uncertain. The V gene's germline CDR1 is SNHLY and CDR2 FYNNEI. There are 11 residues in the CDR3. V was trimmed by 5 bases and J by 2 bases, leaving 3 bases between them. Written as DNA, the CDR3 is TGTGCCAGCAGTCAAAACTATGGCTACACCTTC. This gives the protein CASSQNYGYTF.

The chain joins TRBV6-5 to TRBJ1-1; 9 bases fit TRBD1. The CDR3 length is 14 residues. V lost 6 bases, J lost 3 bases, and 5 bases stayed unmatched. CDR1 is MNHEY, CDR2 SVGAGI, per germline. CDR3 nucleotides: TGTGCCAGCAGATTCGGGACAGGGTACACTGAAGCTTTCTTT. As protein: CASRFGTGYTEAFF.

DNA of the CDR3: TGTGCCAGCAGTTTGGCGGGAGGGGTCCCAGATACGCAGTATTTT. Its protein product is CASSLAGGVPDTQYF. The J gene is TRBJ2-3, the V gene TRBV28, with 9 positions matching TRBD2. V shed 3 bases, J shed 4 bases, and the junction held 5 bases outside the gene matches. Germline-derived CDR1 and CDR2 are MDHEN and SYDVKM. The CDR3 spans 15 residues.

The gene calls are TRBV11-3 and TRBJ2-3; 10 bases align to TRBD2. This CDR3 has 13 residues. Trimming cost V 6 bases and J 4 bases; bases outside gene matches: 1. Germline V gene sequence: CDR1 SGHNT, CDR2 YENEEA. The DNA of the CDR3 is TGTGCCAGCAGAGCGGGAGGGCCAGATACGCAGTATTTT. Its protein product is CASRAGGPDTQYF.

J is TRBJ2-1 and V is TRBV10-2; D call uncertain. The V gene lost 6 bases and the J gene lost 5 bases, with 11 bases spanning the gap. The CDR3 contains 13 residues. CDR1 and CDR2 (germline): WSHSY, SAAADI. The CDR3 nucleotides are TGCGCCAGCAGGGGTTACCGGGACAATGAGCAGTTCTTC. Translated: CASRGYRDNEQFF.

CDR3 in DNA: TGTGCCAGCAGTAGTAGAAGCGAGCAGTACTTC. As protein: CASSSRSEQYF. The chain recombines TRBV27 with TRBJ2-7; D is unresolved. V lost 5 bases to trimming and J lost 6 bases, with 8 bases between them. The germline V gene encodes CDR1 MNHEY and CDR2 SMNVEV (reference sequence). The CDR3 sequence is 11 residues long.

The chain joins TRBV7-3 to TRBJ2-1; 7 bases match TRBD2. The germline V gene encodes CDR1 SGHTA and CDR2 FQGTGA. The CDR3 runs to 14 residues. The junction had 10 bases not matched to a gene; V was cut back by 8 bases and J by 6 bases. The CDR3 coding sequence is TGTGCCAGCGCCATAAGTGGGGAGGGCAATGAGCAGTTCTTC. Its translation is CASAISGEGNEQFF.

This chain links TRBV12-2 with TRBJ1-3; the table calls TRBD1, which could not be checked here. TRBV12-2 is listed as a pseudogene. The CDR3 has 15 amino acids. CDR3 DNA: TGTGCAAGTCGCTTAGGGCAGGGGTTTGGAAACACCATATATTTT. As protein: CASRLGQGFGNTIYF.

This clone has just one count. V is TRBV4-3 and J is TRBJ1-4; D remains ambiguous. The CDR3 loop spans 16 amino acids. Germline V gene data show CDR1 as LGHNA and CDR2 as YSLEER. V was clipped by 1 base and J by 4 bases, with 13 bases between them. CDR3 sequence reads: CASSQVLGGINEKLFF. CDR3 DNA sequence: TGCGCCAGCAGCCAAGTTTTAGGAGGTATTAATGAAAAACTGTTTTTT.

The chain has TRBV9 and TRBJ2-1; D remains unclear. V gave up 3 bases and J gave up 2 bases, with 15 bases separating them. Per the germline V gene, CDR1 is SGDLS and CDR2 is YYNGEE. This CDR3 is built from 16 residues. The CDR3: CASSATLVPTYNEQFF. The CDR3 nucleotides read TGTGCCAGCAGCGCCACTCTAGTTCCCACCTACAATGAGCAGTTCTTC.

The V call is TRBV2, the J call TRBJ2-1; D is unresolved. The CDR3 is made up of 13 amino acids. V lost 1 base, J lost 10 bases, and 11 bases lay in between. Germline values: CDR1 SNHLY, CDR2 FYNNEI. CDR3 region: CASSEDLITEQFF. The CDR3 DNA reads as TGTGCCAGCAGTGAAGACCTGATTACAGAGCAGTTCTTC.

V usage is TRBV25-1 and J usage is TRBJ1-3; 7 bases align to TRBD1. The CDR3 loop spans 15 amino acids. V shed 8 bases and J 1 base; nucleotides not matched to a gene: 8. Germline assignment: CDR1 MGHDK and CDR2 SYGVNS. DNA of the CDR3: TGTGCCAGCGCACCTAAGGGGGCGTCTGGAAACACCATATATTTT. It encodes CASAPKGASGNTIYF.

This chain uses TRBV6-1 with TRBJ1-2, with TRBD1 matching 8 bases. This CDR3 has 12 residues. V lost 8 bases and J lost 4; bases outside the gene matches: 3. Per the germline V gene, CDR1 is MNHNS and CDR2 is SASEGT. The CDR3 nucleotides read TGTGCCAGCGAACAGGGGGGCTATGGCTACACCTTC. It specifies CASEQGGYGYTF.

The chain recombines TRBV30 with TRBJ2-7; D is possibly TRBD2 (5 bases). V lost 5 bases and J lost 6, with 14 bases in between. This CDR3 has 12 residues. The V gene's germline CDR1 is GTSNPN and CDR2 SVGIG (reference sequence). The DNA of the CDR3 is TGTGCCTGGGACGGGGAAGGGTCCGAGCAGTACTTC. It codes for CAWDGEGSEQYF. Using reference TRBV30 and TRBJ2-7 for the parts outside the CDR3, the full variable domain is SQTIHQWPATLVQPVGSPLSLECTVEGTSNPNLYWYRQAAGRGLQLLFYSVGIGQISSEVPQNLSASRPQDRQFILSSKKLLLSDSGFYLCAWDGEGSEQYFGPGTRLTVT.

The CDR3 reads CASSFGDNEQFF. The CDR3 bases are TGTGCCAGCAGTTTCGGAGACAATGAGCAGTTCTTC. The chain uses TRBV27 and TRBJ2-1; D gene uncertain. The CDR3 contains 12 residues. V lost 3 bases, J lost 5 bases, and 5 bases lay in between. The germline V gene has CDR1 MNHEY and CDR2 SMNVEV (reference sequence).

The V call is TRBV7-9, the J call TRBJ1-1, with D uncertain. The CDR3 has 14 residues. The V end lost 2 bases, the J end lost 6 bases, and 13 bases lay between the germline ends. Germline loops: CDR1 SEHNR, CDR2 FQNEAQ (reference sequence). This CDR3 is CASSLSTSIPEAFF. The DNA for the CDR3 is TGTGCCAGCAGCTTATCTACGTCTATCCCTGAAGCTTTCTTT.

V gene TRBV7-2 combines with J gene TRBJ2-3; D uncertain. The CDR3 loop spans 15 amino acids. Trimming took 4 bases from V and 2 from J, leaving 13 bases between them. Germline loops: CDR1 SGHTA, CDR2 FQGNSA. CDR3 coding DNA: TGTGCCAGCAGCTCCGGCGGAGAAAACACAGATACGCAGTATTTT. Encoded protein: CASSSGGENTDTQYF.

The gene calls are TRBV5-1 and TRBJ1-1, with D possibly matching TRBD1 (6 bases). Germline V gene sequence: CDR1 SGHRS, CDR2 YFSETQ. V shed 4 bases and J shed 1 base, with 8 bases lying between them. The CDR3 runs to 13 residues. Here the CDR3 DNA reads TGCGCCAGCAGCCGGGGACAGAACACTGAAGCTTTCTTT. The encoded protein is CASSRGQNTEAFF.

The CDR3 DNA is TGTGCCACCAGCAGAGACGTAGACATGGGTCAGCCCCAGCATTTT. This sequence encodes CATSRDVDMGQPQHF. The chain links TRBV15 to TRBJ1-5; D is unclear. Deletions cut 0 bases from V and 6 bases from J, with 12 bases between. The CDR3 is 15 residues long. Germline CDR1 LNHNV, CDR2 YYDKDF (reference sequence).

The chain couples TRBV2 to TRBJ2-7; 11 bases line up with TRBD2. The CDR3 extends over 15 amino acids. With 6 bases clipped from V and 5 bases from J, the junction kept 9 bases outside the gene matches. Germline V gives CDR1 SNHLY, CDR2 FYNNEI. CDR3 in amino acids: CASRVSGRASDEQYF. CDR3 in DNA: TGTGCCAGCAGGGTTAGCGGGAGGGCCTCGGACGAGCAGTACTTC.

The CDR3 reads CASSPIQGLPPYEQYF. CDR3 DNA: TGTGCCAGCAGTCCCATTCAGGGACTACCCCCCTACGAGCAGTACTTC. The V gene is TRBV7-9, the J gene TRBJ2-7; 7 bases are a match to TRBD2. Germline CDR1 and CDR2: SEHNR and FQNEAQ (reference sequence). V trimming: 6 bases; J trimming: 2 bases; junction bases outside the gene matches: 13. This CDR3 contains 16 residues.

There are a few counts of this clone. The rearrangement uses TRBV29-1 and TRBJ1-4; unclear D gene. The CDR3 loop spans 14 amino acids. Germline loops: CDR1 SQVTM, CDR2 ANQGSEA. The ends were cut back, 6 bases at V and 8 bases at J, with 19 bases in the middle. The CDR3 bases are TGCAGCGTGTTTTTAGACACGGCTGAGGAAAAACTGTTTTTT. It is translated as CSVFLDTAEEKLFF.

J is TRBJ2-1 and V is TRBV27; the match to TRBD2 covers 14 bases. V was pared by 6 bases and J by 0 bases, with 10 bases of the junction left unmatched. The CDR3 sequence is 19 residues long. CDR1 is MNHEY and CDR2 is SMNVEV in the germline V gene (reference sequence). Here the CDR3 DNA reads TGTGCCAGCAGGCCGGGACTAGCGGGAGATGGTAGCTCCTACAATGAGCAGTTCTTC. Amino acids: CASRPGLAGDGSSYNEQFF.

The rearrangement joins TRBV10-3 to TRBJ2-1; 10 nucleotides align to TRBD2. The CDR3 loop spans 16 amino acids. The ends lost 1 base at V and 4 bases at J; junction bases unmatched: 4. Germline V gene sequence: CDR1 ENHRY, CDR2 SYGVKD. The CDR3 region is CAISEYGSGRYNEQFF. The CDR3 DNA reads TGTGCCATCAGTGAGTATGGTAGCGGGAGGTACAATGAGCAGTTCTTC.